This paragraph covers one T cell receptor beta chain sequence. The sample originates from a study of T cell changes during pregnancy in multiple sclerosis. Trimming took 6 bases from V and 6 from J; bases not matched to a gene: 9. The germline V gene has CDR1 SQVTM and CDR2 ANQGSEA. The CDR3 runs to 13 residues. Libraries were prepared by immunoSEQ multiplex PCR; TCRdb keeps only in-frame clonotypes and omits some of them. The sample lists approximately 43,000 clones; around 84% were seen once. The gene calls are TRBV29-1 and TRBJ2-3, with 7 positions matching TRBD1. The receptor was derived from a female donor with multiple sclerosis, enrolled in a pregnancy study. The sequenced sample was CD4+ T cells from peripheral blood mononuclear cells, obtained before pregnancy. The CDR3 DNA reads as TGCAGCGTGACAAGACAGGGAGACGATACGCAGTATTTT. Residues: CSVTRQGDDTQYF.